This TCR beta chain was identified in a study of cytomegalovirus exposure and HLA in healthy donors. A multiplex PCR was run with 60 Vbeta primers and 13 Jbeta primers. Some clones are missing from TCRdb's copy, which holds only in-frame ones; the method was immunoSEQ multiplex PCR. The table lists approximately 120,000 clones, around 77% of them singletons. Turning to this clone: What it binds is not known.

Study results and caveats: It was confirmed in vitro that a few of the CMV-associated chains were specific for CMV antigens. In a later analysis, 15,000 to 20,000 TCR beta sequences were associated with HLA alleles at 0.05 false discovery rate.

The sequenced sample consisted of PBMCs. The TCR originated in a woman aged 40 to 50 in good health and CMV-seropositive.

This CDR3 is CASSASGYNQPQHF. CDR3 sequence (DNA): TGTGCCAGCAGCGCATCAGGGTACAATCAGCCCCAGCATTTT. This chain links TRBV7-9 with TRBJ1-5; D perhaps matches TRBD1 (5 bases). Germline loops: CDR1 SEHNR, CDR2 FQNEAQ (reference sequence). The CDR3 loop spans 14 amino acids. The V end was cut by 5 bases, the J end by 3 bases, with 11 bases between.